These T cell receptor beta chains were read from a single sample in a study of T cell repertoires in cytomegalovirus infection. TCRdb called the reads again in MiXCR, with one record for every CDR3 protein. The profile covers 480,000 or so distinct CDR3 sequences, with around 11% appearing a single time and roughly a tenth taken by the ten largest. What was sequenced was PBMCs. The receptors come from a human donor in good health (CMV status not recorded). Some clones in this sample may be carry-over from other donors' samples. Both conserved end residues are part of each CDR3.

>14|TRBJ1-2|TRBV11-2
CASSPGAGFYGYTF
>14|TRBJ1-5|TRBV7-8
CASSPIGLGQPQHF
>16|TRBJ1-6|TRBV7-9
CASSLNVGSYNSPLHF
>15|TRBJ2-1|TRBV19
CASSIGQSSYNEQFF
>13|TRBJ1-2|TRBV12-3/TRBV12-4
CASAKAAADGYTF
>12|TRBJ2-1|TRBV6-6
CASSPSRWEQFF
>13|TRBJ2-5|TRBV7-2
CASSFNEKGALRF
>15|TRBJ2-1|TRBV7-3
CASSPRLREDNEQFF
>17|TRBJ1-3|TRBV10-3
CAISGDNGLSSGNTIYF
>14|TRBJ1-4|TRBV5-1
CASSFQGRNEKLFF
>15|TRBJ2-5|TRBV20-1
CSARDPEDVQETQYF
>16|TRBJ2-1|TRBV9
CASSPWTSGAYNEQFF
>16|TRBJ1-6|TRBV15
CATSRDPTGSGSPLHF
>14|TRBJ2-1|TRBV19
CASMSREQRSEQFF
>12|TRBJ1-5|TRBV7-9
CASGDGSGPQHF
>15|TRBJ1-2|TRBV7-8
CASSLGTGGASGYTF
>18|TRBJ1-5|TRBV7-3
CASSFGQGATFSNQPQHF
>14|TRBJ2-5|TRBV5-1
CASSLDNGGSNQYF
>14|TRBJ2-3|TRBV12-3/TRBV12-4
CASSPQNGGDTQYF
>13|TRBJ2-3|TRBV6-4
CASSAVITDTQYF
>13|TRBJ2-7|TRBV7-9
CASSSGVSYEQYF
>13|TRBJ1-4|TRBV27
CASSPLPLEKLFF
>14|TRBJ2-7|TRBV5-1
CASSLGQPPFEQYF
>15|TRBJ2-5|TRBV6-6
CASSYSVVDQETQYF
>18|TRBJ2-1|TRBV28
CASSPYTDRRPIYNEQFF
>14|TRBJ1-2|TRBV6-6
CASSYGQGYYGYTF
>15|TRBJ2-3|TRBV9
CASSTGLFNTDTQYF
>14|TRBJ2-5|TRBV10-3
CAISGWAGQETQYF
>15|TRBJ1-2|TRBV5-6
CASSLSGREDYGYTF
>18|TRBJ2-1|TRBV4-2
CASSQDQYTGTSYNEQFF
>14|TRBJ1-4|TRBV5-6
CASSILDTNEKLFF
>13|TRBJ1-2|TRBV5-1
CASSPYGTDGYTF
>15|TRBJ2-2|TRBV7-7
CASSNKGERTGELFF
>17|TRBJ2-2|TRBV28
CASSLWVAGGHTGELFF
>15|TRBJ2-1|TRBV6-2/TRBV6-3
CASSRPSGELNEQFF
>15|TRBJ1-5|TRBV7-8
CASSLNRARNQPQHF
>16|TRBJ1-5|TRBV4-1
CASCSGQGISNQPQHF
>13|TRBJ2-7|TRBV6-5
CASSFRGAKEQYF
>15|TRBJ2-2|TRBV5-1
CASSLTRANTGELFF
>15|TRBJ2-2|TRBV7-8
CASSLKRQGTGELFF
>15|TRBJ2-3|TRBV10-3
CAISLISGSADTQYF
>18|TRBJ2-7|TRBV5-4
CASSLSRSGGGFSYEQYF
>15|TRBJ2-5|TRBV7-6
CASSRSGGVQETQYF
>23|TRBJ2-1|TRBV7-6
CASSLAPGTSGRASWSSYNEQFF
>16|TRBJ2-3|TRBV15
CATSRRDSPGADTQYF
>16|TRBJ1-5|TRBV28
CASQGVGAYSNQPQHF
>15|TRBJ2-5|TRBV20-1
CSARVGQAPIKTQYF
>11|TRBJ2-7|TRBV27
CASSGSPYEHF
>14|TRBJ2-5|TRBV12-3/TRBV12-4
CASSSGREKETQYF
>15|TRBJ1-4|TRBV5-1
CASSLRAARDEKLFF
>16|TRBJ2-1|TRBV4-2
CASSRNWDISYNEQFF